A selection of T cell receptor beta chains follows, all from one sample in a study of response to subunit inactivated influenza vaccine. TCRdb called the RT-PCR reads again in MiXCR, with one record for every CDR3 protein. The sample has about half a million distinct CDR3 sequences, under 9% seen once. The sequencing here drew on PBMCs from blood, taken less than 30 months after vaccination. The receptors were gathered from a man between 50 and 69 years old who received an inactivated influenza vaccine. Both conserved end residues are part of each CDR3. D genes are given only for firm matches. A row's size may be missing; if present it is once, few, many or a size class.

size | J | V | D | CDR3 | DNA
once | TRBJ2-4 | TRBV28 | TRBD2 | CASSYGLAGKNIQYF | TGTGCCAGCAGCTACGGACTAGCGGGGAAAAACATTCAGTACTTC
few | TRBJ1-2 | TRBV6-1 | . | CASSEIEGVYGYTF | TGTGCCAGCAGTGAAATAGAGGGGGTCTATGGCTACACCTTC
few | TRBJ2-3 | TRBV11-1 | . | CASSFLGTPPASTDTQYF | TGTGCCAGCAGCTTCCTGGGTACCCCACCCGCTAGCACAGATACGCAGTATTTT
few | TRBJ1-6 | TRBV6-5 | TRBD1 | CASSYLTGGPSPLHF | TGTGCCAGCAGTTACTTGACAGGGGGCCCTTCACCCCTCCACTTT
few | TRBJ2-3 | TRBV7-2 | . | CASSLFRARDTQYF | TGTGCCAGCAGCTTGTTTAGGGCCAGGGATACGCAGTATTTT
few | TRBJ2-7 | TRBV11-2 | TRBD1 | CASSYWTGGAYEQYF | TGTGCCAGCAGCTACTGGACAGGGGGCGCGTACGAGCAGTACTTC
few | TRBJ2-7 | TRBV15 | TRBD1 | CATSGDPGQVKTYEQYF | TGTGCCACCAGCGGAGATCCCGGACAGGTCAAAACCTACGAGCAGTACTTC
. | TRBJ2-3 | TRBV29-1 | TRBD2 | CSAGRPSGITDTQYF | TGCAGCGCCGGGCGGCCTAGCGGGATCACAGATACGCAGTATTTT
once | TRBJ2-5 | TRBV7-9 | TRBD1 | CASSRTDRVGETQYF | TGTGCCAGCAGCCGAACCGACAGGGTGGGAGAGACCCAGTACTTC
few | TRBJ2-5 | TRBV5-1 | . | CASSLGVTGQETQYF | TGCGCCAGCAGCTTGGGGGTGACCGGTCAAGAGACCCAGTACTTC
. | TRBJ1-5 | TRBV6-2/TRBV6-3 | TRBD1 | CASSYWAGTGKDQPQHF | TGTGCCAGCAGTTACTGGGCTGGGACAGGGAAGGATCAGCCCCAGCATTTT
. | TRBJ1-1 | TRBV6-2/TRBV6-3 | . | CASSYPLLVTEAFF | TGTGCCAGCAGTTACCCACTTCTGGTCACTGAAGCTTTCTTT
. | TRBJ2-3 | TRBV11-1 | . | CASSAKLTFRDGFTDTQYF | TGTGCCAGCAGCGCGAAGCTTACCTTCCGGGACGGTTTCACAGATACGCAGTATTTT
few | TRBJ2-1 | TRBV6-5 | TRBD2 | CASSYSKKRGGPYEQFF | TGTGCCAGCAGTTACTCGAAAAAGCGGGGGGGTCCTTATGAGCAGTTCTTC
few | TRBJ2-1 | TRBV20-1 | TRBD2 | CSARPADLAGDGNEQFF | TGCAGTGCTAGGCCCGCCGATCTAGCGGGAGATGGGAATGAGCAGTTCTTC
. | TRBJ2-7 | TRBV6-5 | . | CASGMDGEQYF | TGTGCCAGCGGGATGGACGGCGAGCAGTACTTC
few | TRBJ2-5 | TRBV2 | . | CASRVERRSQETQYF | TGTGCCAGCAGGGTAGAAAGAAGGTCTCAAGAGACCCAGTACTTC
few | TRBJ2-1 | TRBV5-6 | . | CASSLVTLSSYNEQFF | TGTGCCAGCAGCTTGGTGACCTTAAGCTCCTACAATGAGCAGTTCTTC
many | TRBJ1-3 | TRBV20-1 | . | CSARDRPGAGNTIYF | TGCAGTGCTAGAGATCGGCCGGGGGCTGGAAACACCATATATTTT
few | TRBJ2-1 | TRBV12-3/TRBV12-4 | TRBD2 | CASNPGGLAYNEQFF | TGTGCCAGCAACCCCGGGGGGTTGGCCTACAATGAGCAGTTCTTC
. | TRBJ1-3 | TRBV18 | . | CASSPPAGGQENTIYF | TGTGCCAGCTCACCACCGGCGGGGGGGCAAGAAAACACCATATATTTT
. | TRBJ2-2 | TRBV19 | . | CASSMSPGELTGELFF | TGTGCCAGTAGTATGTCCCCAGGGGAGCTCACCGGGGAGCTGTTTTTT
many | TRBJ1-3 | TRBV28 | . | CASSLLISGNTIYF | TGTGCCAGCAGTTTATTGATCTCTGGAAACACCATATATTTT
few | TRBJ2-3 | TRBV20-1 | . | CSASGGNTQYF | TGCAGTGCTAGTGGGGGTAATACGCAGTATTTT
many | TRBJ2-3 | TRBV7-7 | . | CASNRLGDTDTQYF | TGTGCTAGCAATCGGTTAGGTGACACAGATACGCAGTATTTT
few | TRBJ2-5 | TRBV7-9 | . | CASSLEGTFQYF | TGTGCCAGCAGCTTAGAGGGGACTTTTCAGTACTTC
few | TRBJ1-5 | TRBV15 | . | CATSRDQSSSGNQPQHF | TGTGCCACCAGCAGAGATCAATCCTCTTCTGGCAATCAGCCCCAGCATTTT
. | TRBJ2-7 | TRBV24-1 | . | CATSVSREQGYEQYF | TGTGCCACCAGTGTCTCCCGGGAACAGGGATACGAGCAGTACTTC
few | TRBJ2-1 | TRBV6-2/TRBV6-3 | . | CASTPGGGFTYNEQFF | TGTGCCAGCACCCCCGGAGGGGGATTCACCTACAATGAGCAGTTCTTC